The 2 T cell receptor beta chains presented below share a single source sample, sequenced in a study of sequential checkpoint blockade in melanoma (dated by TCRdb to between 2018 and 2020). The library was obtained by the immunoSEQ multiplex PCR assay. TCRdb stores this immuneACCESS table with in-frame sequences only. Part of the clones is absent; in the studies checked, under half of the shortfall reflects unresolved V genes, and no reason is known for the rest. Recorded for this sample are around 16,000 clones; under 85% of them occurred a single time. The ten largest clonotypes hold 30% of the sample. The sample's treatment or condition label, in plain terms: randomized to nivolumab then ipilimumab (arm A) or the reverse (arm B). Sequencing used CD8+ T cells sorted from blood (inferred from file names), obtained from a patient given nivolumab and ipilimumab in sequence. The receptors were sampled from a human donor with melanoma.

This clone occurred once. The chain recombines TRBV6-5 with TRBJ2-1; D call uncertain. CDR1 and CDR2 (germline): MNHEY, SVGAGI. The CDR3 covers 15 residues. V lost 2 bases and J lost 2, with 10 bases in between. CDR3 sequence (DNA): TGTGCCAGCAGTTACGGCGGAAATACCTACAATGAGCAGTTCTTC. It specifies CASSYGGNTYNEQFF.

The V gene is TRBV5-1, the J gene TRBJ2-7, with D tentatively TRBD1 (5 bases). Between the trimmed V and J ends, which lost 2 bases and 7 bases, there was a span of 13 bases. Germline values: CDR1 SGHRS, CDR2 YFSETQ. The CDR3 contains 13 residues. The CDR3 region has the DNA TGCGCCAGCAGCTTTAGCAGGGTCGATGAGCAGTACTTC. Its translation is CASSFSRVDEQYF.